This T cell receptor (beta chain) emerged from a study of shared clonotypes between healthy human individuals. In the naive CD8 group, cells lacked CD45RO and were positively selected for CCR7, so terminally differentiated effector memory CD45RA+ cells were left out. Every donor, a Caucasian adult, lived in Nashville, Tennessee. Points on this clone: No antigen is known for it.

Points from the study as a whole: The study found lower generation probabilities in non-shared clonotypes than in those shared by all four donors. Naive subsets tended to show greater estimated richness than memory subsets.

It was 200 to 250 ng DNA, approximately 28,000 T cell genomes, that sorted-subset replicate PCRs used. TCRdb's table, derived via immunoSEQ multiplex PCR, lists solely in-frame clones and lacks some. Of roughly 650,000 clones in the sample, approximately 96% were seen once. Germline assignment: CDR1 LNHDA and CDR2 SQIVND (reference sequence). The CDR3 is 12 amino acids. Trimming took off 6 bases at V and 8 bases at J, with 13 bases between the two ends. Sequencing was performed on naive CD8+ T cells sorted from blood. The clonotype originates from a woman in her twenties or thirties in good health. J is TRBJ1-1 and V is TRBV19; D not resolved. The CDR3 sequence is CASRGAIREAFF. As DNA, the CDR3 is TGTGCCAGTAGAGGTGCTATCCGGGAAGCTTTCTTT.